This T cell receptor beta chain is drawn from a study of blood T cell repertoires in COVID-19 (dated by TCRdb to about 2020). A note on the overall study: Collaborator samples came from the United States, Italy and Spain and covered acute and convalescent phases of COVID-19. The repertoires were released in a freely available public database meant as a resource for research on the immune response to SARS-CoV-2. A de-identified subject ID, COVID-19 status, age in years and sex were almost always included in the sample metadata. Subjects who had been exposed to COVID-19, were actively infected with it, or had recovered from it provided the deeply sampled blood TCRbeta repertoires that made up the dataset. The material from the prospective study consisted of cDNA or gDNA derived from T cells, B-cell-depleted T cells, or PBMCs. Where available, HLA class I and class II types were taken from metadata supplied by the sample provider and were not determined by assay-based typing. Samples came from the ongoing ImmuneRACE study (first 160 participants) plus 1,254 subjects from 6 global collaborators. Points the paper makes about the study in general: How much clinical and demographic metadata was included differed by source and by participant, and the metadata was provided uncurated.

TCRbeta CDR3 regions were amplified from genomic DNA by means of the immunoSEQ Assay, a bias-controlled multiplex PCR. As for how the authors treated the data: The number of nucleated cells in each sample was estimated from the amplification of reference gene primers within the assay. To quantify the absolute abundance of each unique TCRbeta CDR3 rearrangement, sequence reads were collapsed and filtered. For each sample, productive Simpson clonality was calculated by taking the square root of Simpson's diversity index across productive rearrangements. TCRdb's version of the immuneACCESS table is confined to in-frame rearrangements and falls short of the full clone set. An unresolved V gene accounts for under half of the shortfall where checked; the remainder is of unknown origin. V and J calls and clone size are as listed in that table; D and trimming were resolved from the DNA. The sample table shows approximately 170,000 clones, and approximately 91% are seen once. The top ten clonotypes cover around 5% of the sample.

At the junction V is shortened by 6 bases and J by 0 bases, with 9 bases in between. Measured from the cysteine to the phenylalanine, the CDR3 is 13 residues long. Of the read, only the CDR3 DNA is kept; its 39 bases are in frame from base 1. Looking up the germline V gene (reference sequence) yields CDR1 LGHDT and CDR2 YNNKEL. One collaborating source in Seattle enrolled patients during active infection and followed them longitudinally through the course of disease. Whole blood was collected in K2EDTA tubes by collaborating institutions according to the institutions' own protocols. For TCRbeta analysis, collaborators shipped samples as frozen whole blood, isolated PBMCs, or DNA extracted from either of those sample types. Comments on this clone: No cognate antigen has been identified for it. No base qualities exist here, and no much larger clone lies one base off it.

The sample taken for sequencing was peripheral blood. This sequence was found in a man aged 18 to 30 with COVID-19, enrolled during active disease. The chain links TRBV3-1 (or the pseudogene TRBV3-2) with TRBJ2-7, and perhaps TRBD1 as D gene, on 5 matching bases. The sequence in DNA is TGTGCCAGCAGTCCCGACAGCTCCTACGAGCAGTACTTC. Translation gives CASSPDSSYEQYF.